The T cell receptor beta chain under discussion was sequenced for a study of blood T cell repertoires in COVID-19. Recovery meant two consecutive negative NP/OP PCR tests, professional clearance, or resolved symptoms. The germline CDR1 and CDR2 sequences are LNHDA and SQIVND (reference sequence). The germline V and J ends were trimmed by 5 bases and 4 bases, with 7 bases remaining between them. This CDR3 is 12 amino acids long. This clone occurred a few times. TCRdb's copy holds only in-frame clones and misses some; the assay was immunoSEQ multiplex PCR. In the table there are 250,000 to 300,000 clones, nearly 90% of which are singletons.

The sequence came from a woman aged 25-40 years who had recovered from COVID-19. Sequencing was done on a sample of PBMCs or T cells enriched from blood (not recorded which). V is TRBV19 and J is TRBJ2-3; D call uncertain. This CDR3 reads CASSPRSDTQYF. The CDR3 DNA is TGTGCCAGTAGTCCCAGGTCAGATACGCAGTATTTT.